This record looks at one T cell receptor (beta chain) sequence and its context. This specimen belongs to a study of CD8 T cells in Susac syndrome. Germline loops: CDR1 MGHDK, CDR2 SYGVNS. Trimming shortened V by 8 bases and J by 7 bases, and 11 bases separated the two germline ends. CDR3 length: 11 residues. cDNA came from approximately 0.5 to 1 ug RNA primed by random hexamers. It was immunoSEQ multiplex PCR that amplified TCR beta CDR3 across 54 Vbeta and 13 Jbeta. TCRdb used MiXCR to reprocess the immunoSEQ multiplex PCR reads, holding one entry per CDR3 protein. This sample yields 130,000 or so distinct CDR3 sequences, of which about 95% are seen a single time; 0.11% belongs to the top ten.

The V and J genes are TRBV25-1 and TRBJ1-2; D gene ambiguous. The TCR was taken from a human donor with multiple sclerosis. Specimen: CD4+ T cells from PBMCs. CDR3 DNA: TGTGCCAGCGGAACAGTGGGTGGCTACACCTTC. Protein: CASGTVGGYTF.